This T cell receptor (beta chain) is drawn from a study of blood T cells in healthy people across ages. Study observations and caveats: Long-lived donors had more naive CD4+ cells and higher diversity than aged donors.

Concerning this clonotype: As yet, its antigen is unknown.

Healthy individuals of Caucasian origin from Russia, aged about 6 to 95, served as donors. Using a J-beta primer mix together with a sample-barcoded 5' primer, a second PCR was run for roughly 6 to 11 cycles. A template-switch adaptor containing 12 random nucleotides labeled each cDNA molecule. A minimum of 2.5 million CDR3-containing paired-end reads was obtained for each sample. TCRdb passed the 5' RACE reads through MiXCR, listing each CDR3 protein once. The sample shows approximately 2,000,000 distinct CDR3 sequences, more than 35% of them seen only once. V dropped 1 base and J dropped 9 bases, with 18 bases sitting between them. This CDR3 is 15 amino acids long. Germline-derived CDR1 and CDR2 are SGHTA and FQGNSA.

The TCR originated in a human donor in good health. The V gene is TRBV7-2, the J gene TRBJ1-2; TRBD1 might be the D (5 bases). The sample was blood. CDR3 sequence reads: CASSLGGGYEWRYTF. The CDR3 bases are TGTGCCAGCAGCTTAGGTGGGGGTTATGAATGGCGCTACACCTTC.